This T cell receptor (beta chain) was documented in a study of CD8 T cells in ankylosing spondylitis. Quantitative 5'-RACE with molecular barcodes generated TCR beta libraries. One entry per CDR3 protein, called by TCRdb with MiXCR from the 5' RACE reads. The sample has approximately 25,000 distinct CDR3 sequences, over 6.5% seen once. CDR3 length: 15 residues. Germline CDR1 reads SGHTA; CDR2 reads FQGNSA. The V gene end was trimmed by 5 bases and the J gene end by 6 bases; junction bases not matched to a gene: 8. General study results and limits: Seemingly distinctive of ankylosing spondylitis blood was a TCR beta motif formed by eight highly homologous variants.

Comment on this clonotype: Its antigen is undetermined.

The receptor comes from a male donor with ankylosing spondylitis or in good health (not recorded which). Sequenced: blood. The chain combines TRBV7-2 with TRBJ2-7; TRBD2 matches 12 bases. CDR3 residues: CASSPTTSGRSEQYF. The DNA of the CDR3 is TGTGCCAGCAGCCCTACGACTAGCGGGAGATCCGAGCAGTACTTC.